The entry below gives a single T cell receptor beta chain sequence along with its context. Per the germline V gene, CDR1 is SGDLS and CDR2 is YYNGEE. The CDR3 totals 14 residues. Trimming took 3 bases from V and 1 from J, leaving 8 bases between them. The data stem from a study of blood T cell repertoires in COVID-19. Looking at the study overall: Samples of COVID-19 (acute and convalescent) were obtained from the United States, Italy and Spain. Nucleic acid was either cDNA or gDNA, and it came from T cells, B-cell-depleted T cells, or PBMCs.

In the original workflow: The authors estimated nucleated cell counts from reference gene primer amplification. This table comes from immunoSEQ multiplex PCR, and its TCRdb copy is limited to in-frame clones, with some not included. For V, J and clone size, that table is used; D and trimming come from the DNA. The data show approximately 250,000 clones, more than 75% seen once. The V call is TRBV9, the J call TRBJ1-5; perhaps TRBD1 as D (6 bases). This receptor was obtained from a man aged 35-49 years with active or convalescent COVID-19. Source material: peripheral blood. The DNA of the CDR3 is TGTGCCAGCAGCGAGGACAGCAGCAATCAGCCCCAGCATTTT. Translation gives CASSEDSSNQPQHF.